This entry features one T cell receptor (beta chain) sequence. Its antigen is still unknown. PCR was performed using 60 Vbeta and 13 Jbeta primers. The table came from immunoSEQ multiplex PCR; TCRdb's copy has only in-frame clones and leaves some out. The sample lists roughly 160,000 clones; approximately 75% were seen once. The CDR3 is 14 amino acids. Germline V gives CDR1 SEHNR, CDR2 FQNEAQ (reference sequence). Trimming cost V 4 bases and J 2 bases; bases outside gene matches: 4. This entry is derived from a study of cytomegalovirus exposure and HLA in healthy donors. General study points: Among TCR beta chains, those listed as cytomegalovirus-associated numbered around 180. Later analysis revealed greater clonal expansion in HLA-associated TCR beta chains than in equally common others.

The sample taken for sequencing was PBMCs. The sequence was collected from a man aged 50 or older in good health and CMV-seropositive. The J gene is TRBJ2-5, the V gene TRBV7-9; 7 positions agree with TRBD2. The CDR3 DNA follows: TGTGCCAGCAGCTACGGACTAGAACAAGAGACCCAGTACTTC. Encoded protein: CASSYGLEQETQYF.